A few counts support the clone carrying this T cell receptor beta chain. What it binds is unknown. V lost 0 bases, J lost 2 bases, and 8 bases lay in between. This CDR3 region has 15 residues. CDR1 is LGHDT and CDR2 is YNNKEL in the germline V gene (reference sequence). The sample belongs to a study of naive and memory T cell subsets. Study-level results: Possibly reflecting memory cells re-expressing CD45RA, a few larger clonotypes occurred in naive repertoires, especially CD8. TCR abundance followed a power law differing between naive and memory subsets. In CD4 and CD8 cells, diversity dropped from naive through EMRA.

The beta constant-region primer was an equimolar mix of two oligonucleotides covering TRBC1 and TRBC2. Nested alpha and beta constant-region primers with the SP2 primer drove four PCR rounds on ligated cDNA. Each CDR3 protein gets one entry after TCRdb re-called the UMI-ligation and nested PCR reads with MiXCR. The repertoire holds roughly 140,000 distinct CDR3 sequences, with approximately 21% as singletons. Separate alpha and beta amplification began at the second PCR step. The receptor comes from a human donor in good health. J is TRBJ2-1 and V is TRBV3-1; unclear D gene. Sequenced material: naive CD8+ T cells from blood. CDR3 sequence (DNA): TGTGCCAGCAGCCAAGACCAGCCGACCTACAATGAGCAGTTCTTC. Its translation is CASSQDQPTYNEQFF.